This is a list of T cell receptor beta chains from one sample in a study of blood T cell repertoires in COVID-19. Generated by immunoSEQ multiplex PCR, the TCRdb table keeps only in-frame clones and is missing some. The sample gives about 20,000 clones, nearly 90% of which show up once; over 7% is in the top ten. The sample comprised peripheral blood. These receptors originate from a human donor with active COVID-19. The donor label of this sample is uncertain. Each CDR3 is given without its conserved first and last residue. Each record gives: V gene, CDR3 length, J gene, CDR3 protein.

TRBV10-3,16,TRBJ2-7,AISRGTSGSLKPSEQY
TRBV9,12,TRBJ1-4,ASSAGDTYEKLF
TRBV28,13,TRBJ2-3,ASSPPRTSTDTQY
TRBV30,11,TRBJ1-5,AWSVGPGEPQH
TRBV4-1,12,TRBJ1-2,ASSQAGGLYGYT
TRBV7-8,13,TRBJ1-1,ASSLAGGGNTEAF
TRBV6-5,12,TRBJ1-2,ASQKPGTGYGYT
TRBV6-5,11,TRBJ2-1,ASSLDSFGEQF
TRBV19,15,TRBJ2-7,ASSIEHGGGTYYEQY
TRBV5-1,13,TRBJ1-2,ASSLEGAANYGYT
TRBV19,11,TRBJ1-5,ASRGHDNQPQH
TRBV9,14,TRBJ2-3,ASSADTPWGTDTQY
TRBV6-6,10,TRBJ2-7,ASNQGAHEQY
TRBV4-2,16,TRBJ2-1,ASSQERVKRTVKVEQF
TRBV4-3,13,TRBJ1-5,ASSQGQGSNQPQH
TRBV19,13,TRBJ1-5,ASSTPGQGTQPQH
TRBV28,11,TRBJ1-3,ASEQGTGNTIY
TRBV19,10,TRBJ2-1,ASSPRGDEQF
TRBV18,10,TRBJ1-2,ASSPSEYGYT
TRBV12-3/TRBV12-4,11,TRBJ2-1,ASSPPENNEQF
TRBV24-1,12,TRBJ2-3,ATSETGGADTQY
TRBV14,10,TRBJ2-1,ASSPIRQGKF
TRBV2,13,TRBJ2-1,ASSEWTSDNNEQF
TRBV19,10,TRBJ2-3,ASSSRPDTQY
TRBV28,11,TRBJ2-2,ASSLRVTGELF
TRBV5-4,11,TRBJ1-1,ASSLDSLRRAF
TRBV3-1/TRBV3-2,13,TRBJ1-2,ASSLTGAESGGYT
TRBV27,11,TRBJ2-7,ASRGTSGGEQY
TRBV7-2,13,TRBJ2-5,ASSLENRGFETQY
TRBV5-1,12,TRBJ2-2,ASSLSGSTGELF
TRBV4-3,15,TRBJ1-2,ASSQLHRTGGASGYT
TRBV20-1,14,TRBJ2-7,SASNRGQGLKGEQY